The next 26 T cell receptor beta chains were all read from a single sample in a study of blood T cell repertoires in COVID-19. Clones were sequenced by immunoSEQ multiplex PCR, and TCRdb holds only the in-frame ones, with some missing. The top ten clones hold roughly 4% of a sample with a few hundred thousand clones, 75% to 90% of them seen once. The sample comprised PBMCs or T cells enriched from blood (not recorded which). The source is a woman in her twenties or thirties who had been exposed to COVID-19.

The chain couples TRBV2 to TRBJ2-1, with 7 bases matching TRBD2. J lost 10 bases, V lost 4 bases, and 4 bases had no gene match. Germline V CDR1 and CDR2: SNHLY, FYNNEI. CDR3 size: 12 residues. CDR3 in amino acids: CASSGTRLEQFF. The CDR3, as DNA: TGTGCCAGCAGTGGGACTAGACTGGAGCAGTTCTTC.

The chain recombines TRBV27 with TRBJ2-6; TRBD1 aligns across 7 bases. Germline loops: CDR1 MNHEY, CDR2 SMNVEV (reference sequence). The V segment lost 2 bases and the J segment 0 bases; nucleotides outside the gene matches: 7. The CDR3 runs 18 residues. Written as DNA, the CDR3 is TGTGCCAGCAGTTTAACAGGGGCCTACGGCTCTGGGGCCAACGTCCTGACTTTC. Translation: CASSLTGAYGSGANVLTF.

The rearrangement links TRBV2 to TRBJ1-1, with no clear D. Germline-derived CDR1 and CDR2 are SNHLY and FYNNEI. With 10 bases removed from V and 0 bases from J, the gap between germline ends came to 15 bases. The CDR3 runs 14 residues. In DNA, the CDR3 is TGTGCCACACATTCGACAACCTTGAACACTGAAGCTTTCTTT. Protein sequence: CATHSTTLNTEAFF.

The rearrangement uses TRBV12-5 and TRBJ1-5, with a weak D call TRBD1 (6 bases). V gave up 8 bases and J gave up 3 bases, with 11 bases separating them. The CDR3 is 13 amino acids. From germline, CDR1 is LGHNT and CDR2 FRNRAP. The CDR3 bases are TGTGCTAGTACCGGGACATCCAATCAGCCCCAGCATTTT. The encoded protein is CASTGTSNQPQHF.

The V gene is TRBV28, the J gene TRBJ2-7, with TRBD2 as a possible D gene (7 bases). V dropped 7 bases and J dropped 5 bases, with 21 bases sitting between them. The length of the CDR3 is 15 residues. Looked up from germline, CDR1 is MDHEN and CDR2 is SYDVKM. The CDR3 DNA is TGTGCCAGCATAGGGGGGGGGCAGGGAAGGAACGAGCAGTACTTC. It encodes CASIGGGQGRNEQYF.

This clone was seen once. The gene calls are TRBV27 and TRBJ1-3; D is perhaps TRBD1 (5 bases). The V and J ends lost 7 bases and 4 bases respectively, with 14 bases between them. This CDR3 has 14 amino acids. Germline CDR1 and CDR2: MNHEY and SMNVEV (reference sequence). CDR3 sequence reads: CASTAGGAGNTIYF. The CDR3 DNA follows: TGTGCCAGCACAGCGGGAGGGGCCGGAAACACCATATATTTT.

The chain is built from TRBV6-5 and TRBJ2-7, with 10 bases matching TRBD2. This CDR3 is 15 amino acids long. With 5 bases clipped from V and 2 bases from J, the junction kept 6 bases outside the gene matches. Germline CDR1 is MNHEY and CDR2 is SVGAGI. CDR3 protein: CASSIGLAAAYEQYF. Here the CDR3 DNA reads TGTGCCAGCAGTATCGGACTAGCGGCGGCCTACGAGCAGTACTTC.

This chain links TRBV7-2 with TRBJ1-1, with 8 nucleotides matching TRBD1. Trimming cost V 5 bases and J 1 base; bases outside gene matches: 3. The length of the CDR3 is 14 residues. CDR1 SGHTA and CDR2 FQGNSA come from the germline V gene. CDR3 sequence (DNA): TGTGCCAGCAGCACTCAGGGGGCGAACACTGAAGCTTTCTTT. This translates into CASSTQGANTEAFF.

The chain combines TRBV7-8 with TRBJ2-7; TRBD2 matches at 8 bases. The CDR3 length is 16 residues. Looked up from germline, CDR1 is SGHVS and CDR2 is FQNEAQ. V shed 1 base, J shed 2 bases, and the junction held 7 bases outside the gene matches. CDR3 in amino acids: CASSLGFWREAYEQYF. The CDR3 DNA reads as TGTGCCAGCAGCTTAGGTTTTTGGCGGGAGGCCTACGAGCAGTACTTC.

The DNA for the CDR3 is TGCGCCAGCAGCCAACACTCTAGCACCACCGGGGAGCTGTTTTTT. Translating it yields CASSQHSSTTGELFF. The V call is TRBV4-1, the J call TRBJ2-2; weak D call: TRBD2 (5 bases). Trimming stripped 2 bases from V and 4 bases from J, with 11 bases between. The germline gives CDR1 MGHRA, CDR2 YSYEKL. The CDR3 spans 15 residues.

The V gene is TRBV19, the J gene TRBJ1-2; 8 bases are shared with TRBD1. The V gene end was trimmed by 3 bases and the J gene end by 8 bases; junction bases not matched to a gene: 11. CDR3 length: 15 residues. Germline lookup yields CDR1 LNHDA and CDR2 SQIVND (reference sequence). The CDR3: CASSIVGQGGGGYTF. The CDR3 nucleotides are TGTGCCAGTAGTATCGTCGGACAGGGTGGTGGCGGCTACACCTTC. Complete variable domain (other parts from reference TRBV19 and TRBJ1-2): DGGITQSPKYLFRKEGQNVTLSCEQNLNHDAMYWYRQDPGQGLRLIYYSQIVNDFQKGDIAEGYSVSREKKESFPLTVTSAQKNPTAFYLCASSIVGQGGGGYTFGSGTRLTVV.

V and J are TRBV5-1 and TRBJ2-5; 10 bases fit TRBD1. The CDR3 length is 15 residues. Germline V gene data show CDR1 as SGHRS and CDR2 as YFSETQ. Losses at the gene ends were 4 bases for V and 7 bases for J; bases not matched to a gene: 10. The CDR3 spells CASSPTGTGAGTQYF. In DNA, the CDR3 is TGCGCCAGCAGCCCGACCGGGACAGGGGCGGGGACCCAGTACTTC.

The chain is built from TRBV6-5 and TRBJ1-2; D gene uncertain. The V and J ends lost 0 bases and 2 bases respectively, with 7 bases between them. Germline V gene data show CDR1 as MNHEY and CDR2 as SVGAGI. CDR3 length: 14 amino acids. The CDR3 DNA reads as TGTGCCAGCAGTTACTCGAGGGTCAACTATGGCTACACCTTC. Its protein is CASSYSRVNYGYTF.

CDR3 nucleotides: TGTGCCAGTAGTCTCAAAGCGGGGGGAGGGTTAGCCAAAAACATTCAGTACTTC. Translated: CASSLKAGGGLAKNIQYF. The V gene is TRBV19, the J gene TRBJ2-4; TRBD2 aligns across 9 bases. The V gene end was trimmed by 5 bases and the J gene end by 0 bases; junction bases not matched to a gene: 11. CDR1 LNHDA and CDR2 SQIVND come from the germline V gene (reference sequence). CDR3 length: 18 residues.

V usage is TRBV7-9 and J usage is TRBJ2-5; 9 positions agree with TRBD1. Germline values: CDR1 SEHNR, CDR2 FQNEAQ (reference sequence). The CDR3 loop spans 16 amino acids. Unmatched junction bases numbered 9, after V lost 6 bases and J lost 1 base. CDR3 DNA sequence: TGTGCCAGCAGGTCCGGGACAGGGAGTCTCCAAGAGACCCAGTACTTC. This encodes CASRSGTGSLQETQYF.

The chain links TRBV5-1 to TRBJ1-6; a weak D match, TRBD1 (6 bases). Looked up from germline, CDR1 is SGHRS and CDR2 is YFSETQ. The CDR3 totals 14 residues. V lost 7 bases to trimming and J lost 7 bases, with 15 bases between them. The CDR3 nucleotides read TGCGCCAGCGCTCCGGGGGGCCCCAATTCACCCCTCCACTTT. Protein product: CASAPGGPNSPLHF.

The chain is built from TRBV21-1 and TRBJ2-1; the table assigns TRBD1, which was not confirmed against the DNA. TRBV21-1 is classified as a pseudogene. This CDR3 comprises 18 residues. The CDR3 protein is CASSKDQQVNSSYNEQFF. CDR3 coding DNA: TGTGCCAGCAGCAAAGATCAACAGGTCAACAGCTCCTACAATGAGCAGTTCTTC.

The J gene is TRBJ1-1, the V gene TRBV5-1, with D possibly matching TRBD1 (6 bases). This CDR3 region has 13 residues. The V gene's germline CDR1 is SGHRS and CDR2 YFSETQ. V lost 0 bases to trimming and J lost 8 bases, with 11 bases between them. This chain's CDR3 is CASSLAITGEAFF. The CDR3 bases are TGCGCCAGCAGCTTGGCCATTACAGGGGAAGCTTTCTTT.

In its sample, this clone was seen a few times. This rearrangement joins TRBV10-1 to TRBJ2-1; a weak D match, TRBD1 (5 bases). This CDR3 has 13 residues. Trimming left V 5 bases short and J 8 bases short, with 13 bases between. CDR1 is WNHNN, CDR2 SYGVQD, per germline (reference sequence). The CDR3 here is CASSPSGFHEQFF. CDR3 bases: TGCGCCAGCAGTCCGTCAGGGTTCCATGAGCAGTTCTTC.

The V and J genes are TRBV5-6 and TRBJ1-3; possible D gene TRBD1, 6 bases. V shed 7 bases and J shed 1 base, with 18 bases lying between them. Germline V gene sequence: CDR1 SGHDT, CDR2 YYEEEE. The CDR3 covers 16 residues. The CDR3 protein is CASGLWTDESGNTIYF. As DNA, the CDR3 is TGTGCCAGCGGTCTCTGGACAGATGAGTCTGGAAACACCATATATTTT.

The chain has TRBV10-3 and TRBJ1-6; perhaps TRBD1 as D (5 bases). The V end lost 6 bases, the J end lost 8 bases, and 17 bases lay between the germline ends. CDR3 length: 15 amino acids. The germline gives CDR1 ENHRY, CDR2 SYGVKD. As DNA, the CDR3 is TGTGCCATCAGAAAGGACGGAGCGGGGGATTCACCCCTCCACTTT. It yields the protein CAIRKDGAGDSPLHF.

The CDR3 nucleotides are TGTGCCAGCAGTGACCCTAGCGGGGGAGGCGCAGATACGCAGTATTTT. Residues: CASSDPSGGGADTQYF. The genes are TRBV2 and TRBJ2-3; 10 nucleotides match TRBD2. CDR1 SNHLY and CDR2 FYNNEI come from the germline V gene. The CDR3 consists of 16 residues. Trimming at V came to 3 bases and at J to 4 bases, leaving 7 bases not matched to a gene.

V gene TRBV4-2 combines with J gene TRBJ2-7; perhaps TRBD2 as D (6 bases). CDR1 is LGHNA and CDR2 is YNFKEQ in the germline V gene. Trimming took 0 bases from V and 4 from J, leaving 13 bases between them. The CDR3 contains 15 residues. CDR3 amino acids: CASSQDGGFGYEQYF. CDR3 coding DNA: TGTGCCAGCAGCCAAGATGGGGGGTTTGGGTACGAGCAGTACTTC.

As for this clone: Other DNA sequences within the sample encode an identical CDR3. V gene TRBV5-1 combines with J gene TRBJ1-4; TRBD1 matches at 11 bases. V lost 0 bases, J lost 7 bases, and 2 bases stayed unmatched. Germline V gene lookup returns CDR1 SGHRS and CDR2 YFSETQ. The CDR3 is 15 residues long. CDR3 residues: CASSLAGTGGEKLFF. CDR3 bases: TGCGCCAGCAGCTTGGCCGGGACAGGGGGTGAAAAACTGTTTTTT.

Turning to this clone: Other DNA sequences of this sample code for an identical CDR3. This rearrangement joins TRBV6-5 to TRBJ1-2, with no clear D. This CDR3 spans 13 amino acids. From germline, CDR1 is MNHEY and CDR2 SVGAGI. Trimming removed 6 bases at V and 2 bases at J, with 10 bases between. The CDR3 sequence: CASRLTGNYGYTF. The DNA of the CDR3 is TGTGCCAGCAGATTGACGGGGAACTATGGCTACACCTTC.

V and J are TRBV19 and TRBJ1-4; 11 bases map to TRBD1. CDR1 is LNHDA and CDR2 is SQIVND in the germline V gene (reference sequence). V shed 5 bases and J 7 bases; nucleotides not matched to a gene: 6. This CDR3 contains 15 residues. Here the CDR3 reads CASSPRTGGGEKLFF. CDR3 DNA sequence: TGTGCCAGTAGTCCGCGGACAGGGGGCGGTGAAAAACTGTTTTTT.